The source of this TCR beta chain is a study of glioma-infiltrating T cells after dendritic cell vaccination. Overall study context: Patients received autologous tumor lysate-pulsed dendritic cell vaccination between 2003 and 2012.

Time point reported: after dendritic cell vaccination, including at tumor progression/relapse. V dropped 5 bases and J dropped 4 bases, with 12 bases sitting between them. This CDR3 contains 13 residues. Germline assignment: CDR1 SGHTA and CDR2 FQGNSA. Only in-frame clones appear in the TCRdb table, and some are missing; sequencing was by immunoSEQ multiplex PCR. Of 9,500 to 12,000 clones listed, more than 75% are singletons. Sequences were derived from blood, sampled after dendritic cell vaccination. The chain is built from TRBV7-2 and TRBJ2-7, with D tentatively TRBD1 (6 bases). The sequence derives from a human donor with glioblastoma. The CDR3 region is CASSTMRGYEQYF. The CDR3 DNA sequence: TGTGCCAGCAGCACGATGAGGGGGTACGAGCAGTACTTC. The full variable domain, completed using reference TRBV7-2 and TRBJ2-7, is GAGVSQSPSNKVTEKGKDVELRCDPISGHTALYWYRQSLGQGLEFLIYFQGNSAPDKSGLPSDRFSAERTGGSVSTLTIQRTQQEDSAVYLCASSTMRGYEQYFGPGTRLTVT.